Presented here are 10 T cell receptor beta chains from one specimen sequenced in a study of T-cell reconstitution after alpha-beta-depleted transplantation in children. As it was prepared, the TCRbeta library received unique molecular identifiers. TCRdb fed the PCR reads into MiXCR, producing one record per CDR3 protein. Of 70,000 to 95,000 distinct CDR3 sequences in the sample, roughly 15% are singletons; the top ten hold roughly a fifth. The sequenced sample was PBMCs, mostly from graft donor cells, obtained 180 days after TCRalphabeta/CD19-depleted stem cell transplant. The receptors were gathered from a male patient between 2 and 10 years old who had a stem cell transplant for acute lymphoblastic leukemia, so the T cells may come from the graft donor.

The V and J genes are TRBV12-3 or TRBV12-4 and TRBJ1-5; D not resolved. The length of the CDR3 is 12 residues. Trimming pared 2 bases from V and 11 bases from J, leaving 10 bases between. Here the CDR3 DNA reads TGTGCCAGCAGTTTACCTACTCGGGCCCAGCATTTT. It translates to CASSLPTRAQHF.

This clonotype was observed many times. The rearrangement uses TRBV4-3 and TRBJ2-1; the D is unclear. CDR3 length equals 16 residues. Germline V gives CDR1 LGHNA, CDR2 YSLEER. V lost 0 bases, J lost 3 bases, and 12 bases lay in between. The CDR3 nucleotides read TGCGCCAGCAGCCAAGAGCAAGGACCCTTCTACAATGAGCAGTTCTTC. Protein: CASSQEQGPFYNEQFF.

This chain links TRBV27 with TRBJ2-1; possibly TRBD2 for D (5 bases). The V gene's germline CDR1 is MNHEY and CDR2 SMNVEV (reference sequence). This CDR3 comprises 15 residues. Trimming stripped 2 bases from V and 2 bases from J, with 10 bases between. As DNA, the CDR3 is TGTGCCAGCAGTTTAGTAGCGAGGCCCTACAATGAGCAGTTCTTC. Encoded protein: CASSLVARPYNEQFF.

This clonotype was counted at least ten times. The V gene is TRBV29-1, the J gene TRBJ1-1; 9 nucleotides match TRBD1. The germline V gene encodes CDR1 SQVTM and CDR2 ANQGSEA. The V gene end was trimmed by 7 bases and the J gene end by 5 bases; junction bases not matched to a gene: 8. There are 13 residues in the CDR3. The CDR3 spells CSDLQGAGTEAFF. For the CDR3, the DNA is TGCAGCGACTTACAGGGGGCCGGAACTGAAGCTTTCTTT.

The J gene is TRBJ1-5, the V gene TRBV12-3 or TRBV12-4; a weak D match, TRBD1 (6 bases). CDR3 length: 15 residues. Trimming cost V 5 bases and J 2 bases, with 13 bases left between them. The CDR3 is CASSRQERGNQPQHF. CDR3 coding DNA: TGTGCCAGCAGTCGACAGGAGAGGGGCAATCAGCCCCAGCATTTT.

The gene calls are TRBV7-7 and TRBJ2-3, with unresolved D. Trimming stripped 0 bases from V and 6 bases from J, with 7 bases between. The length of the CDR3 is 13 residues. CDR1 SSHAT and CDR2 FNYEAQ come from the germline V gene (reference sequence). Written as DNA, the CDR3 is TGTGCCAGCAGCTTAGCGCCTCGGGATACGCAGTATTTT. Its translation: CASSLAPRDTQYF.

In this sample, this clonotype turned up a few times. The chain recombines TRBV5-5 with TRBJ2-5; no firm D call. V was trimmed by 0 bases and J by 2 bases, leaving 11 bases between them. Germline values: CDR1 SGHKS, CDR2 YYEKEE (reference sequence). The CDR3 covers 15 residues. As DNA, the CDR3 is TGTGCCAGCAGCTTGGTGACCCTTCCACAAGAGACCCAGTACTTC. Protein: CASSLVTLPQETQYF.

The chain links TRBV6-2 or TRBV6-3 to TRBJ1-2; possible D gene TRBD1, 5 bases. The CDR3 length is 12 residues. The V gene's germline CDR1 is MNHEY and CDR2 SVGEGT. Trimming stripped 0 bases from V and 14 bases from J, with 13 bases between. Here the CDR3 reads CASSYSGPVKTF. CDR3 coding DNA: TGTGCCAGCAGTTACTCGGGACCAGTGAAAACCTTC.

In this sample, this clonotype turned up a few times. CDR3 nucleotide sequence: TGTGCCAGCAGCTTTATGGAGACCCAGTACTTC. It is translated as CASSFMETQYF. This chain uses TRBV5-4 with TRBJ2-5; D remains ambiguous. Germline lookup yields CDR1 SGHNT and CDR2 YYREEE (reference sequence). The ends were cut back, 2 bases at V and 5 bases at J, with 4 bases in the middle. This CDR3 has 11 residues.

The V call is TRBV2, the J call TRBJ1-5; the D gene is possibly TRBD1 (5 bases). Trimming took 4 bases from V and 7 from J, leaving 14 bases between them. Germline V gene data show CDR1 as SNHLY and CDR2 as FYNNEI. The CDR3 is 14 amino acids. As DNA, the CDR3 is TGTGCCAGCAGTGCGTCCTCCGGGGGGCAGCCCCAGCATTTT. It translates to CASSASSGGQPQHF.